This T cell receptor beta chain was observed in a study of T cell clonality in common variable immunodeficiency. Generated by immunoSEQ multiplex PCR, the TCRdb table keeps only in-frame clones and is missing some. The sample presents about 43,000 clones, none singletons. V was clipped by 4 bases and J by 7 bases; unmatched bases: 7. CDR1 and CDR2 from the germline V gene are SGHDT and YYEEEE. The CDR3 has 14 residues. Patients and controls were mostly of Caucasian heritage. Study-wide points: In common variable immunodeficiency, TCR beta chains reportedly carried fewer deletions and N-nucleotide insertions. Fewer TCRbeta clones were shared among CVID subjects than controls. What drives increased CVID clonality needs T cell subpopulation sequencing.

This clone was detected ten times or more. Antigen: not known. The read terminates 3 residues before the CDR3 end, so the remaining end is supplied by the germline J gene. This clonotype was sampled from a person aged 18-70 years in good health. The rearrangement uses TRBV5-6 and TRBJ1-2; 10 positions match TRBD1. Sequencing input: peripheral blood mononuclear cells. CDR3 loop: CASSPADRGPGYTF. The CDR3 bases that were read are TGTGCCAGCAGCCCGGCCGACAGGGGGCCTGGC. Filled out from reference TRBV5-6 and TRBJ1-2, the complete variable domain reads DAGVTQSPTHLIKTRGQQVTLRCSPKSGHDTVSWYQQALGQGPQFIFQYYEEEERQRGNFPDRFSGHQFPNYSSELNVNALLLGDSALYLCASSPADRGPGYTFGSGTRLTVV.